The T cell receptor (beta chain) described here comes from a study of fetal regulatory T cell absence and autoimmunity. Findings of the study overall: Antigen-driven pancreatic autoimmunity before birth in IPEX was inferred from oligoclonal enrichment.

Sequencing was at survey level. Profiled with immunoSEQ multiplex PCR; TCRdb holds only in-frame clones, not every one. The sample includes approximately 49,000 clones, approximately 80% of them seen just once. About this clone: The antigen is unknown.

V dropped 2 bases and J dropped 5 bases, with 14 bases sitting between them. Germline-derived CDR1 and CDR2 are SGHRS and YFSETQ. The CDR3 runs to 14 residues. The rearrangement joins TRBV5-1 to TRBJ2-7; tentative D call: TRBD2 (5 bases). Sequenced input: cord blood. The TCR originated in a newborn boy with IPEX syndrome. The CDR3 loop reads CASSFFSSGNEQYF. In nucleotides, the CDR3 is TGCGCCAGCAGCTTTTTTAGTTCGGGGAACGAGCAGTACTTC.